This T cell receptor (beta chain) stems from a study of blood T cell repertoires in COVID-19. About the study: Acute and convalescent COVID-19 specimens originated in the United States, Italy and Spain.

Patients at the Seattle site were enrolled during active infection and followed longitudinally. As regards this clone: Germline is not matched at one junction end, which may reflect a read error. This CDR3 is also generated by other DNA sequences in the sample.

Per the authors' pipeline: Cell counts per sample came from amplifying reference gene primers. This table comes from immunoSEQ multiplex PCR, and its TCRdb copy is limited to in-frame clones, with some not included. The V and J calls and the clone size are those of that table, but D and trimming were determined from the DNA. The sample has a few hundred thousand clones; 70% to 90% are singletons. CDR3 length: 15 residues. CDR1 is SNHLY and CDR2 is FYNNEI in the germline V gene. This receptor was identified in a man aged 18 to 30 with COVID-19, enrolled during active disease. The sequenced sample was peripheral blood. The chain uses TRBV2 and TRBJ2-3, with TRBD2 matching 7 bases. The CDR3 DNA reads TGTGCCAGCAGCGAAGGGGCGGGAGGCACAGATACGCAGTATTTT. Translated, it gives CASSEGAGGTDTQYF.